This is a list of T cell receptor beta chains from one sample in a study of blood T cells in healthy people across ages. One entry per CDR3 protein results from TCRdb running MiXCR on the 5' RACE reads. This sample has around 1.1 million distinct CDR3 sequences; around two fifths occur once, and the top ten carry about 12%. The material sequenced was blood. These receptors came from a man between 18 and 35 years old in good health. CDR3s include the opening cysteine and the closing phenylalanine or tryptophan.

V gene,J gene,CDR3 length,CDR3 protein
TRBV6-5,-,13,CASSYSLDCEQYF
TRBV5-5,TRBJ2-1,15,CASSGDTSKYDEQFF
TRBV27,TRBJ1-6,18,CASRTQNGEGAYNSPLHF
TRBV13,TRBJ2-1,17,CASSLDQAGGPLNEQFF
TRBV7-2,TRBJ1-1,15,CASSSKTGGGGQAFF
TRBV15,TRBJ1-1,13,CATERRPNTEAFF
TRBV7-9,TRBJ2-7,12,CASSFEVYEQYF
TRBV12-3/TRBV12-4,TRBJ2-5,14,CASSVQGGRETQYF
TRBV6-6,TRBJ1-1,13,CASHDTANTEAFF
TRBV5-1,TRBJ2-4,15,CASSLSAGSKNIQYF
TRBV15,TRBJ2-2,12,CATSVDTGELFF
TRBV14,TRBJ1-2,13,CASSQEHNYGYTF
TRBV7-2,TRBJ1-5,15,CASSLAWGSNQPQHF
TRBV5-1,TRBJ2-7,15,CASSLERGNNNEQYF
TRBV10-3,TRBJ1-2,14,CAISENSAGYGYTF
TRBV5-8,TRBJ2-1,13,CASRIDPYNEQFF
TRBV12-3/TRBV12-4,TRBJ1-5,14,CASCSFASNQPQHF
TRBV28,TRBJ1-5,14,CASSDRGRIQPQHF
TRBV24-1,TRBJ2-1,14,CATSPQRGRDEQFF
TRBV20-1,TRBJ1-2,15,CSARDPPSANYGYTF
TRBV28,TRBJ2-5,16,CVSSPRQYKFQETQYF
TRBV20-1,TRBJ2-3,14,CSALGQNHTDTQYF
TRBV5-5,TRBJ2-3,15,CASSLGDSQRDTQYF
TRBV27,TRBJ2-3,15,CASSLSMDSTDTQYF
TRBV7-9,TRBJ2-3,16,CASSRKRGGITDTQYF